The 24 T cell receptor beta chains below all came from one sample that was sequenced in a study of T cells in Graves' hyperthyroidism and ophthalmopathy. RNA transcripts provided the source from which TCR beta CDR3 regions were amplified. The HTBI set primed first-round TCR CDR3 RT-PCR. TCRdb re-called the multiplex PCR reads through MiXCR, storing one row per CDR3 protein. The sample contains 750,000 to 900,000 distinct CDR3 sequences, more than 30% of which appear only once. Material for sequencing was blood. These receptors originate from a man between 18 and 35 years old with Graves' hyperthyroidism.

There are many counts of this clonotype. CDR3 nucleotides: TGTGCCAGCACTATTCTGAGACAGATCAATCAGCCCCAGCATTTT. Translating it yields CASTILRQINQPQHF. The chain carries TRBV2 and TRBJ1-5, with TRBD1 as a possible D gene (5 bases). CDR1 and CDR2 (germline): SNHLY, FYNNEI. V lost 7 bases and J lost 3, with 16 bases in between. The CDR3 totals 15 residues.

This clonotype came up many times. This rearrangement joins TRBV20-1 to TRBJ1-5; 8 nucleotides agree with TRBD1. CDR3 size: 14 residues. V shed 3 bases, J shed 3 bases, and the junction held 4 bases outside the gene matches. Germline CDR1 and CDR2: DFQATT and SNEGSKA (reference sequence). In DNA, the CDR3 is TGCAGTGCTAGGGGACAGGAGATCAATCAGCCCCAGCATTTT. The encoded protein is CSARGQEINQPQHF.

This clonotype was detected a few times. The chain is built from TRBV10-3 and TRBJ1-1, with D possibly being TRBD1 (6 bases). Germline CDR1 reads ENHRY; CDR2 reads SYGVKD. V dropped 9 bases and J dropped 6 bases, with 17 bases sitting between them. The CDR3 spans 13 residues. The CDR3 region is CAIHPQGRAEAFF. CDR3 bases: TGTGCCATTCACCCACAGGGTCGCGCTGAAGCTTTCTTT.

This sequence joins TRBV6-5 and TRBJ1-2; 9 bases line up with TRBD1. The CDR3 contains 14 residues. The trim removed 5 bases at V and 8 bases at J, leaving 9 bases unmatched. The germline V gene has CDR1 MNHEY and CDR2 SVGAGI. Written as DNA, the CDR3 is TGTGCCAGCAGTACCGGACAGGGGACTTCGGGCTACACCTTC. This translates into CASSTGQGTSGYTF.

This clonotype was counted ten times or more. The rearrangement links TRBV19 to TRBJ1-2; TRBD1 matches at 9 bases. CDR3 length: 15 residues. Trimming removed 3 bases from V and 6 bases from J; junction bases left unmatched: 8. The germline V gene encodes CDR1 LNHDA and CDR2 SQIVND (reference sequence). This CDR3 is CASSIWDREENGYTF. In nucleotides, the CDR3 is TGTGCCAGTAGTATCTGGGACAGGGAAGAGAATGGCTACACCTTC.

This clonotype appeared a few times. The V call is TRBV9, the J call TRBJ1-5, with D possibly matching TRBD1 (5 bases). Germline loops: CDR1 SGDLS, CDR2 YYNGEE. Trimming removed 0 bases at V and 2 bases at J, with 12 bases between. CDR3 length: 16 amino acids. DNA for the CDR3: TGTGCCAGCAGCGTAGCGGAGGGGCTGGGCAATCAGCCCCAGCATTTT. Protein: CASSVAEGLGNQPQHF.

This clonotype turned up a few times. A much larger clone lies one base from this, so it may be a read error. The V gene is TRBV29-1, the J gene TRBJ2-5; the match to TRBD2 covers 7 bases. Germline values: CDR1 SQVTM, CDR2 ANQGSEA. CDR3 length equals 13 residues. J was trimmed by 1 base and V by 6 bases; bases with no gene match: 5. CDR3 in DNA: TGCAGCGTGCGGGAGTCCCTCCAAGAGACCCAGTACTTC. Its protein product is CSVRESLQETQYF. Combining the CDR3 with reference TRBV29-1 and TRBJ2-5 gives the whole variable domain SAVISQKPSRDICQRGTSLTIQCQVDSQVTMMFWYRQQPGQSLTLIATANQGSEATYESGFVIDKFPISRPNLTFSTLTVSNMSPEDSSIYLCSVRESLQETQYFGPGTRLLVL.

As to this clonotype: Given the absence of the conserved phenylalanine or tryptophan at the CDR3 end, a read error is likely. This chain uses TRBV14 with TRBJ2-5; no clear D. The CDR3 consists of 15 residues. The V and J ends lost 1 base and 5 bases respectively, with 14 bases between them. Germline-derived CDR1 and CDR2 are SGHDN and FVKESK. CDR3 in amino acids: CASSQGGLGWETQYL. The CDR3 DNA reads as TGTGCCAGCAGCCAAGGAGGTTTGGGTTGGGAGACCCAGTACCTC.

Remarks on this clonotype: The junction shows a germline mismatch at one end, possibly a read error. V gene TRBV10-1 combines with J gene TRBJ2-2; 7 bases align to TRBD1. The CDR3 is 15 residues long. CDR1 WNHNN and CDR2 SYGVQD come from the germline V gene (reference sequence). CDR3 sequence (DNA): TGCGCCAGCGGGACACAGGGGATGGGCGCCGGGGAGCTGCTTTTT. Its protein is CASGTQGMGAGELLF.

The V call is TRBV7-9, the J call TRBJ1-1, with 7 bases that match TRBD1. This CDR3 is 13 amino acids long. CDR1 and CDR2 from the germline V gene are SEHNR and FQNEAQ (reference sequence). Germline trimming cut 4 bases from V and 7 bases from J; bases unmatched to any gene: 6. CDR3 DNA sequence: TGTGCCAGCAGCTACTTGGCAGGGGGTGAAGCTTTCTTT. This translates into CASSYLAGGEAFF.

The table lists this clonotype with a few counts. The chain links TRBV5-1 to TRBJ1-1, with D uncertain. This CDR3 is built from 15 residues. The ends were cut back, 0 bases at V and 1 base at J, with 10 bases in the middle. Germline V gene data show CDR1 as SGHRS and CDR2 as YFSETQ. CDR3 coding DNA: TGCGCCAGCAGCTTGGAGACGACTGAGAACACTGAAGCTTTCTTT. It encodes CASSLETTENTEAFF.

This clonotype turned up a few times. For the CDR3, the DNA is TGTGCCAGTAGTTACCAGATAGCCGCCTACGAGCAGTACTTC. As protein: CASSYQIAAYEQYF. The rearrangement joins TRBV19 to TRBJ2-7; D unclear. The V and J ends lost 5 bases and 2 bases respectively, with 13 bases between them. The CDR3 consists of 14 residues. The germline CDR1 and CDR2 sequences are LNHDA and SQIVND (reference sequence).

The rearrangement uses TRBV29-1 and TRBJ1-6, with 9 positions matching TRBD1. CDR3 length: 13 amino acids. CDR1 and CDR2 (germline): SQVTM, ANQGSEA. Unmatched junction bases numbered 3, after V lost 3 bases and J lost 9 bases. CDR3 amino acids: CSVDEGQGSPLHF. DNA for the CDR3: TGCAGCGTTGATGAGGGACAGGGTTCACCCCTCCACTTT.

In regard to this clonotype: A read error may explain this, as a much larger clone is one base away. The chain carries TRBV10-2 and TRBJ1-5, with a possible D match to TRBD1 (5 bases). The CDR3 runs to 15 residues. Germline-derived CDR1 and CDR2 are WSHSY and SAAADI. In DNA form, the CDR3 reads TGCGCCGGCAGTGATCCCCAGGGCGGCAATCAGCCCCAGCATTTT. Residues: CAGSDPQGGNQPQHF.

The chain employs TRBV20-1 and TRBJ2-7; perhaps D is TRBD1 or TRBD2 (5 bases each). Per the germline V gene, CDR1 is DFQATT and CDR2 is SNEGSKA (reference sequence). The CDR3 covers 12 residues. The ends were cut back, 6 bases at V and 3 bases at J, with 12 bases in the middle. The CDR3 nucleotides are TGCAGTGCCCTGAGGGGATTCTACGAGCAGTACTTC. This translates into CSALRGFYEQYF.

This clonotype was picked up many times. This chain uses TRBV29-1 with TRBJ2-6, with D possibly called TRBD1 or TRBD2 (5 bases each). Germline V gene data show CDR1 as SQVTM and CDR2 as ANQGSEA. The CDR3 spans 14 residues. V was cut by 6 bases and J by 0 bases, with 9 bases left in between. The CDR3 sequence is CSVRGGSGANVLTF. CDR3 nucleotide sequence: TGCAGCGTCCGGGGCGGCTCTGGGGCCAACGTCCTGACTTTC.

The CDR3 sequence is CASSEFPGESNQPQHF. The CDR3 region has the DNA TGCGCCAGCAGTGAGTTCCCAGGGGAGAGCAATCAGCCCCAGCATTTT. The chain uses TRBV10-1 and TRBJ1-5; TRBD1 is a possible D gene (6 bases). This CDR3 is 16 amino acids long. Germline CDR1 reads WNHNN; CDR2 reads SYGVQD (reference sequence). Trimming removed 1 base from V and 1 base from J, with 11 bases in between.

The table lists this clonotype with a few counts. The V and J genes are TRBV6-6 and TRBJ2-5; 9 bases line up with TRBD2. The CDR3 sequence is 13 residues long. The V segment lost 4 bases and the J segment 7 bases; nucleotides outside the gene matches: 4. The germline V gene encodes CDR1 MNHNY and CDR2 SVGAGI (reference sequence). CDR3 loop: CASSLERGATQYF. In DNA form, the CDR3 reads TGTGCCAGCAGTTTGGAGCGGGGGGCGACCCAGTACTTC.

Many counts were recorded for this clonotype. The chain employs TRBV20-1 and TRBJ2-7; possibly TRBD2 for D (5 bases). Germline CDR1 reads DFQATT; CDR2 reads SNEGSKA (reference sequence). Trimming cost V 3 bases and J 0 bases, with 9 bases left between them. This CDR3 has 13 residues. The CDR3 loop is CSASGSYSYEQYF. The CDR3, as DNA: TGCAGTGCTAGTGGGAGCTACTCCTACGAGCAGTACTTC.

V and J are TRBV7-8 and TRBJ1-1; D is unclear. The CDR3 has 17 amino acids. The germline V gene has CDR1 SGHVS and CDR2 FQNEAQ. Deletions cut 5 bases from V and 0 bases from J, with 19 bases between. The CDR3 DNA is TGTGCCAGCAGCCCTAAACCCGGAACCTACATGAACACTGAAGCTTTCTTT. It codes for CASSPKPGTYMNTEAFF.

This chain uses TRBV13 with TRBJ2-7; 8 bases agree with TRBD1. Germline assignment: CDR1 PRHDT and CDR2 FYEKMQ (reference sequence). The CDR3 is 14 residues long. J gave up 5 bases and V 4 bases, and 7 bases lay outside the gene matches. The CDR3 DNA is TGTGCCAGCAGCTCGACAGGGGCGATAAACGAGCAGTACTTC. This encodes CASSSTGAINEQYF.

V and J are TRBV11-1 and TRBJ1-4; 8 bases align to TRBD1. The CDR3 covers 14 residues. V shed 5 bases, J shed 5 bases, and the junction held 4 bases outside the gene matches. CDR1 SGHAT and CDR2 FQDESV come from the germline V gene (reference sequence). The CDR3 here is CASSQQGENEKLFF. CDR3 nucleotide sequence: TGTGCCAGCAGCCAACAGGGGGAGAATGAAAAACTGTTTTTT.

This clonotype turned up a few times. The chain carries TRBV19 and TRBJ1-3; D is ambiguous. Trimming removed 6 bases at V and 1 base at J, with 13 bases between. The CDR3 covers 15 residues. Germline V gene sequence: CDR1 LNHDA, CDR2 SQIVND (reference sequence). CDR3 sequence: CASRDLVLSGNTIYF. DNA for the CDR3: TGTGCCAGTAGGGATCTCGTGCTTTCTGGAAACACCATATATTTT.

DNA for the CDR3: TGCAGCGTTGGCGGACAGGATCGCTACGAGCAGTACTTC. Translated, it gives CSVGGQDRYEQYF. The chain links TRBV29-1 to TRBJ2-7; TRBD1 aligns across 7 bases. CDR1 SQVTM and CDR2 ANQGSEA come from the germline V gene. V dropped 4 bases and J dropped 3; count of bases not matched to a gene: 6. This CDR3 region has 13 residues.